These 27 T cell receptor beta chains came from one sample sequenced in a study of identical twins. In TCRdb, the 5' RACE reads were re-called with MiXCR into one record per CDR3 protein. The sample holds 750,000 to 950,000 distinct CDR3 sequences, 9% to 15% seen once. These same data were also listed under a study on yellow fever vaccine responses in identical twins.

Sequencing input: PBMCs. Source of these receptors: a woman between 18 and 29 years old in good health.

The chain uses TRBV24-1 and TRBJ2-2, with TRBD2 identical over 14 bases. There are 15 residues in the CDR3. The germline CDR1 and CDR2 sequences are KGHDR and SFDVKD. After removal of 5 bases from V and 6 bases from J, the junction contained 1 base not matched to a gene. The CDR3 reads CATSVTSGRAGELFF. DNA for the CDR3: TGTGCCACCAGTGTGACTAGCGGGAGGGCCGGGGAGCTGTTTTTT.

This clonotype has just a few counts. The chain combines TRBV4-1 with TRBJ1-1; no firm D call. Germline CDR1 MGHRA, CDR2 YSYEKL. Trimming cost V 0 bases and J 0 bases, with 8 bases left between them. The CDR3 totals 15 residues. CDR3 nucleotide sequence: TGCGCCAGCAGCCAAGAGCACAGCATGAACACTGAAGCTTTCTTT. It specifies CASSQEHSMNTEAFF.

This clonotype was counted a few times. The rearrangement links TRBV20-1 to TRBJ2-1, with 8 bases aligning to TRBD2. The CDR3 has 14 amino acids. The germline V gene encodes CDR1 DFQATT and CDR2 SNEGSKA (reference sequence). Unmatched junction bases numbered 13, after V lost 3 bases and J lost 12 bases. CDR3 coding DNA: TGCAGTGCTAGTCTGTCTAGCGGGTATGTAGTGCAGTTCTTC. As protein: CSASLSSGYVVQFF.

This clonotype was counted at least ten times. The CDR3 nucleotides read TGTGCCAGCAGTTTCTATCGGGGGGGACCTCGGGACAATCAGCCCCAGCATTTT. The encoded protein is CASSFYRGGPRDNQPQHF. V usage is TRBV6-5 and J usage is TRBJ1-5; perhaps TRBD1 as D (5 bases). The CDR3 has 18 residues. V was shortened by 4 bases and J by 3 bases, with 22 bases between the two germline ends. Germline assignment: CDR1 MNHEY and CDR2 SVGAGI.

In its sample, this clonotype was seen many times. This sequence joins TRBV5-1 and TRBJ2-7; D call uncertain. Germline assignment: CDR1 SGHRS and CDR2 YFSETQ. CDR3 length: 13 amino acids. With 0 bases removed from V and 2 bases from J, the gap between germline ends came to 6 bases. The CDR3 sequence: CASSLASPYEQYF. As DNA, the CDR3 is TGCGCCAGCAGCTTGGCAAGTCCCTACGAGCAGTACTTC. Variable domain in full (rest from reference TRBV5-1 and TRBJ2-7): KAGVTQTPRYLIKTRGQQVTLSCSPISGHRSVSWYQQTPGQGLQFLFEYFSETQRNKGNFPGRFSGRQFSNSRSEMNVSTLELGDSALYLCASSLASPYEQYFGPGTRLTVT.

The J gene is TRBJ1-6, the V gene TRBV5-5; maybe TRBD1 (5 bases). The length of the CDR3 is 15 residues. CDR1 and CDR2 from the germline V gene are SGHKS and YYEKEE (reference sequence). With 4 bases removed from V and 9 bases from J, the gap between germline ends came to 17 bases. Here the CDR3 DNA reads TGTGCCAGCAGCGCGGTAGGGGAGGGAGGTTCACCCCTCCACTTT. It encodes CASSAVGEGGSPLHF.

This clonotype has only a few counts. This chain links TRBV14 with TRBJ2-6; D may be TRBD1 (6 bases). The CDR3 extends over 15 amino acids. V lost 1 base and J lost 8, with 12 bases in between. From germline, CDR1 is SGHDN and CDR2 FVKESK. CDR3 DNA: TGTGCCAGCAGCCAAGGCGCCCGGGACACCAACGTCCTGACTTTC. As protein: CASSQGARDTNVLTF.

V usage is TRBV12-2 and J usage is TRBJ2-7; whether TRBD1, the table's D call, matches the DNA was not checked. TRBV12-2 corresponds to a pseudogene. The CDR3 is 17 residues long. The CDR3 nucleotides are TGTGCAAGTCGCTTAGCCCCCGGTTTAGGGGGTGGAAGCGAGCAGTACGTC. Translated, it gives CASRLAPGLGGGSEQYV.

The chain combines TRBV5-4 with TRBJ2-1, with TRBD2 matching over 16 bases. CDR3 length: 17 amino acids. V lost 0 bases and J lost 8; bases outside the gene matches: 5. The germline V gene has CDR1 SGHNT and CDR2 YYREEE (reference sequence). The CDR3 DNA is TGTGCCAGCAGCTTGGGGCTCGGGACTAGCGGGAGGGATGAGCAGTTCTTC. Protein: CASSLGLGTSGRDEQFF.

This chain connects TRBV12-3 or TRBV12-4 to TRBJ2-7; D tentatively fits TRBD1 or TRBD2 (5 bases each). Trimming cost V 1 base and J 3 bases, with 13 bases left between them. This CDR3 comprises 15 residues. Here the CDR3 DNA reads TGTGCCAGCAGTTTAGGAGGGGTGAGGGTCTACGAGCAGTACTTC. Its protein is CASSLGGVRVYEQYF.

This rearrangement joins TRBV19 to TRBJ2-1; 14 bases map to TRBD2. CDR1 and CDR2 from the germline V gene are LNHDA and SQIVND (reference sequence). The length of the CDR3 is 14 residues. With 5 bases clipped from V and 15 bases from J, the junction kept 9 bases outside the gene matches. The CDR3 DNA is TGTGCCAGTAGTTTCACCGGGACTAGCGGGGGACTGTTCTTC. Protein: CASSFTGTSGGLFF.

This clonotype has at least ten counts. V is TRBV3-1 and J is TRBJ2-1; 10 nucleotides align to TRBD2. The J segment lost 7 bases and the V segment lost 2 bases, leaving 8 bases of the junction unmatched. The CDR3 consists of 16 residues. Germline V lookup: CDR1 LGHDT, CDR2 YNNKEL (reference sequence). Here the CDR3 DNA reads TGTGCCAGCAGCCAATCTCTAGCGGGGGTGGGGAATGAGCAGTTCTTC. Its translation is CASSQSLAGVGNEQFF.

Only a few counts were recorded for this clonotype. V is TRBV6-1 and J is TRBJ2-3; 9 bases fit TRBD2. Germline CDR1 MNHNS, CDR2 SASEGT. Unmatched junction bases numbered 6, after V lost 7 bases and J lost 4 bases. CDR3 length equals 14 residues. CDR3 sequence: CASNLAGPADTQYF. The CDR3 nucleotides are TGTGCCAGCAACCTAGCGGGACCCGCAGATACGCAGTATTTT.

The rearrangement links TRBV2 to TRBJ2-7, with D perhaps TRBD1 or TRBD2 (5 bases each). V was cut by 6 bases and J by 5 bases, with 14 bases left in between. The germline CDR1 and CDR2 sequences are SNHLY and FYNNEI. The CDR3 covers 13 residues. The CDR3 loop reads CASRSPEGHEQYF. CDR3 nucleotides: TGTGCCAGCAGGAGTCCCGAGGGGCACGAGCAGTACTTC.

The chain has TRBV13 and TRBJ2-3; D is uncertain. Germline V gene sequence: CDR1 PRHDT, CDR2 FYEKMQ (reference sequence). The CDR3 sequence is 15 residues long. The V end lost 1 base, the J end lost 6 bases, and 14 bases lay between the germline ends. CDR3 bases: TGTGCCAGCAGCTTAGAGGTAGAACGGGTGGATACGCAGTATTTT. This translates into CASSLEVERVDTQYF. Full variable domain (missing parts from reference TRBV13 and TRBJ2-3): AAGVIQSPRHLIKEKRETATLKCYPIPRHDTVYWYQQGPGQDPQFLISFYEKMQSDKGSIPDRFSAQQFSDYHSELNMSSLELGDSALYFCASSLEVERVDTQYFGPGTRLTVL.

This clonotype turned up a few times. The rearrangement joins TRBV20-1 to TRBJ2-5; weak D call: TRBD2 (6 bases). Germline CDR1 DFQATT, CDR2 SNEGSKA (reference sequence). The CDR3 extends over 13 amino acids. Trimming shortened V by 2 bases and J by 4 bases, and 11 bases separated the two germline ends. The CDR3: CSARRLDRETQYF. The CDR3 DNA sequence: TGCAGTGCTAGAAGACTAGATCGAGAGACCCAGTACTTC.

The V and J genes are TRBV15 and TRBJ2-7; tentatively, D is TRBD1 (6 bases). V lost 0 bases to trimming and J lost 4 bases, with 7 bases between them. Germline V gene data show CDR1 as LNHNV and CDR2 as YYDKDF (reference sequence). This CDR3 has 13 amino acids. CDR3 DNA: TGTGCCACCAGCAGAGATACAGGGTACGAGCAGTACGTC. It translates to CATSRDTGYEQYV.

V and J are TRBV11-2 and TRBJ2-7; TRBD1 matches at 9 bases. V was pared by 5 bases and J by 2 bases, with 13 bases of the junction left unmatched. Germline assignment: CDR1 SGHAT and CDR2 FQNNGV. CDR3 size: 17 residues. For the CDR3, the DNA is TGTGCCAGCAGCCCTAGAGTGGACAGGGGCGACCCCTACGAGCAGTACTTC. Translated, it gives CASSPRVDRGDPYEQYF.

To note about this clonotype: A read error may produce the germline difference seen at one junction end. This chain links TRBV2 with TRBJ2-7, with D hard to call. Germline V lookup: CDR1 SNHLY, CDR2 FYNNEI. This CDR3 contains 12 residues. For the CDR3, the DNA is TGTGCCAGCACTGAAGCGTTTTACGAGCAGTACTTC. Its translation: CASTEAFYEQYF.

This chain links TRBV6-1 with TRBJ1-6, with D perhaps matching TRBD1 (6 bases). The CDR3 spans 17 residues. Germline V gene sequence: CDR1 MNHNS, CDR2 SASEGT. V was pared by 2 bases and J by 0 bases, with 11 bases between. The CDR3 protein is CASSERGQVSYNSPLHF. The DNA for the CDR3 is TGTGCCAGCAGTGAACGGGGACAAGTCTCCTATAATTCACCCCTCCACTTT.

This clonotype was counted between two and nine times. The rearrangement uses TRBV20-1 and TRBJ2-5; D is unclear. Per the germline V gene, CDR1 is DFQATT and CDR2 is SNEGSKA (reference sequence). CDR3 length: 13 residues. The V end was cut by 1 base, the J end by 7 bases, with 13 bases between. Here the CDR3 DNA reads TGCAGTGCTAGAGGGCCCCCTACGGGGACCCAGTACTTC. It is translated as CSARGPPTGTQYF.

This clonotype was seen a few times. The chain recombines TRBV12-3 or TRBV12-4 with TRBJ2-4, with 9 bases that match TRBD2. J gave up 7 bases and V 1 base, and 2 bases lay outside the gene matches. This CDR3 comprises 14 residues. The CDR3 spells CASSLVAGVNIQYF. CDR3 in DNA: TGTGCCAGCAGTTTAGTAGCGGGGGTGAACATTCAGTACTTC.

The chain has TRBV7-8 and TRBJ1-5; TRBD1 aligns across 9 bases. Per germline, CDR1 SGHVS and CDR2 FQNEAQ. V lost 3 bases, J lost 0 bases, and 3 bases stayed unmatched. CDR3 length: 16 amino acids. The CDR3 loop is CASSLDRGSSNQPQHF. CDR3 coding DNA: TGTGCCAGCAGCTTGGACAGGGGAAGTAGCAATCAGCCCCAGCATTTT.

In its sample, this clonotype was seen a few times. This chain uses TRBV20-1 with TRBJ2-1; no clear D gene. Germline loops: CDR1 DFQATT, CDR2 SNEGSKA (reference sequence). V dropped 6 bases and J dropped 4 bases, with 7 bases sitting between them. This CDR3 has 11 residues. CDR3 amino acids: CSAVGYNEQFF. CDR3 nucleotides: TGCAGTGCCGTGGGGTACAATGAGCAGTTCTTC.

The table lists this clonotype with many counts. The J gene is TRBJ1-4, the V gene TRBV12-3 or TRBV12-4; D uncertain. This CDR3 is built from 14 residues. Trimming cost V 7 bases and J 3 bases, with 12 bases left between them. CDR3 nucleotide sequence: TGTGCCAGCAATACCGGACCCTCTAATGAAAAACTGTTTTTT. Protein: CASNTGPSNEKLFF.

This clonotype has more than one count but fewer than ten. DNA for the CDR3: TGCAGTGCTCCAGGTGGTGGGAGCAGCAATCAGCCCCAGCATTTT. Protein: CSAPGGGSSNQPQHF. The rearrangement uses TRBV20-1 and TRBJ1-5; D is undetermined. CDR3 length: 15 residues. Trimming stripped 5 bases from V and 1 base from J, with 15 bases between. The germline V gene encodes CDR1 DFQATT and CDR2 SNEGSKA (reference sequence).

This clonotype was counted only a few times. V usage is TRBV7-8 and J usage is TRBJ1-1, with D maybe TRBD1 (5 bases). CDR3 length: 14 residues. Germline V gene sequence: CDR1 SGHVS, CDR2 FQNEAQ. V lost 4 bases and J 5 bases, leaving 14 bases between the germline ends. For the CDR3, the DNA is TGTGCCAGCAGCTCGGGTATAGGGGCAACTGAAGCTTTCTTT. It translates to CASSSGIGATEAFF.